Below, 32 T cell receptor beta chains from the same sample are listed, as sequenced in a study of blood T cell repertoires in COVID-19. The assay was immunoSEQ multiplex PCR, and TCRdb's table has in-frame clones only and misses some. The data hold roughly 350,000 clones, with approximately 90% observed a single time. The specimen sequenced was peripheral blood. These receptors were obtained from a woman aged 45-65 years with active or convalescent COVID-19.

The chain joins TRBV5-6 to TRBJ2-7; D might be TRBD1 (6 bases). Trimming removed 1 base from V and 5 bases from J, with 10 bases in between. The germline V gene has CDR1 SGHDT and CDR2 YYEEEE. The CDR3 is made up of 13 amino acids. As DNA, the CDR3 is TGTGCCAGCAGCTTGCCAGACAGGAACGAGCAGTACTTC. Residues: CASSLPDRNEQYF. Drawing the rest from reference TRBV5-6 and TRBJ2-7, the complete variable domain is DAGVTQSPTHLIKTRGQQVTLRCSPKSGHDTVSWYQQALGQGPQFIFQYYEEEERQRGNFPDRFSGHQFPNYSSELNVNALLLGDSALYLCASSLPDRNEQYFGPGTRLTVT.

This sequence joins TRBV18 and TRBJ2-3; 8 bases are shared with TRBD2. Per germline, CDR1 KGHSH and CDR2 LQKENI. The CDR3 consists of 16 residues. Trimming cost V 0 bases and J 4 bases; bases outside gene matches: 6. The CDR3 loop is CASSPPIGGAPDTQYF. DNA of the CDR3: TGTGCCAGCTCACCACCCATCGGGGGGGCCCCAGATACGCAGTATTTT. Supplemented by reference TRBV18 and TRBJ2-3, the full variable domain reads NAGVMQNPRHLVRRRGQEARLRCSPMKGHSHVYWYRQLPEEGLKFMVYLQKENIIDESGMPKERFSAEFPKEGPSILRIQQVVRGDSAAYFCASSPPIGGAPDTQYFGPGTRLTVL.

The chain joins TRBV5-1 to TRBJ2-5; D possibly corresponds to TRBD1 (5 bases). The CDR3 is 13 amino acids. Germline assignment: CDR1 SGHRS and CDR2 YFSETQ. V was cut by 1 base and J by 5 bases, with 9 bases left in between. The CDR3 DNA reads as TGCGCCAGCAGCTTGCAGGGTGAGGAGACCCAGTACTTC. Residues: CASSLQGEETQYF.

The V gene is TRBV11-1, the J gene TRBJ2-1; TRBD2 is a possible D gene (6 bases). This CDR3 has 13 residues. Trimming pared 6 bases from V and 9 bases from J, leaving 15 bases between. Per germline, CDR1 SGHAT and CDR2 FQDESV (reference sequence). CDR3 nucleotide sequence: TGTGCCAGCAGTCGACTGGGAGGCGCTGAGCAGTTCTTC. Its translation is CASSRLGGAEQFF.

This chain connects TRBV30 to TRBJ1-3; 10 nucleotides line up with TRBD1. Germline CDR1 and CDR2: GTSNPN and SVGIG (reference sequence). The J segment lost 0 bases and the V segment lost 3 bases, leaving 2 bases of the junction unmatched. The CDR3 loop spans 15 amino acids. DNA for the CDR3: TGTGCCTGGAGGACAGGGGGCAGCTCTGGAAACACCATATATTTT. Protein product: CAWRTGGSSGNTIYF.

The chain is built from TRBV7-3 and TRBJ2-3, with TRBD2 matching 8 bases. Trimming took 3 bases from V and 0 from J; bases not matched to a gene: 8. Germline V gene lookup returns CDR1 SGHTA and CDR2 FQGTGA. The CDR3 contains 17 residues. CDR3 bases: TGTGCCAGCAGCTTGGCAAACAGCGGGGGAAGCACAGATACGCAGTATTTT. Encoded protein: CASSLANSGGSTDTQYF.

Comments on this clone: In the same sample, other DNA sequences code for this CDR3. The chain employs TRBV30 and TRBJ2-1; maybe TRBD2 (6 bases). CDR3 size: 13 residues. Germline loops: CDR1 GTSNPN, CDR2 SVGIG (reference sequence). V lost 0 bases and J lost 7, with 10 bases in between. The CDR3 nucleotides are TGTGCCTGGAGTGTACGACGGGAGAATGAGCAGTTCTTC. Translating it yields CAWSVRRENEQFF.

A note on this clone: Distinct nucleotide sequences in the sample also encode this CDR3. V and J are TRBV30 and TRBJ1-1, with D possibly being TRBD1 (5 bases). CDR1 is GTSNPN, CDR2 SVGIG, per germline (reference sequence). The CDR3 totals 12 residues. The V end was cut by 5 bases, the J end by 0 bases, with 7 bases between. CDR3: CAWDRLNTEAFF. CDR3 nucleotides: TGTGCCTGGGACAGACTGAACACTGAAGCTTTCTTT.

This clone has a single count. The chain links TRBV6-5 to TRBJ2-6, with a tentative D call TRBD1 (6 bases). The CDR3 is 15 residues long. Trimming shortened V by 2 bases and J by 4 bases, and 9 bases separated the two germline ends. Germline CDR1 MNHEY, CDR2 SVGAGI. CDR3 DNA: TGTGCCAGCAGTTACGGGGGCGCGGGGGCCAACGTCCTGACTTTC. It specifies CASSYGGAGANVLTF.

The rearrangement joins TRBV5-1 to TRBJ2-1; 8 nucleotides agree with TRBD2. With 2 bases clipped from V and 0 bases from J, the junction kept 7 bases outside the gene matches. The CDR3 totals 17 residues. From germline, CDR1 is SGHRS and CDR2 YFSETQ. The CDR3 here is CASSLGLAGLSYNEQFF. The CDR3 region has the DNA TGCGCCAGCAGCTTAGGCCTAGCGGGCCTCTCCTACAATGAGCAGTTCTTC.

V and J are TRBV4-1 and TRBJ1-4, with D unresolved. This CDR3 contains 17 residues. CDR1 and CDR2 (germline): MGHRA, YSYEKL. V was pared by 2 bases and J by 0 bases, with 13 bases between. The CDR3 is CASSQPRFGPTNEKLFF. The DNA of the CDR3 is TGCGCCAGCAGCCAACCCCGATTTGGCCCAACTAATGAAAAACTGTTTTTT.

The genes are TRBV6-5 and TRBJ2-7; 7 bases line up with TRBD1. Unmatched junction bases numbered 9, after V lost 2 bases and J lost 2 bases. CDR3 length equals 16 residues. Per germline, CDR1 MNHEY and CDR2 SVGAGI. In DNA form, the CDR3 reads TGTGCCAGCAGTTACACAACCGGGACAGTTACCTACGAGCAGTACTTC. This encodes CASSYTTGTVTYEQYF.

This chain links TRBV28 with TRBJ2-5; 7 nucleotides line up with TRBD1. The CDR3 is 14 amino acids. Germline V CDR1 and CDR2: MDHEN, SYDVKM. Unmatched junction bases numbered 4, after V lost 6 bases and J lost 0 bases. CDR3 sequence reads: CASRGQYYQETQYF. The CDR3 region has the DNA TGTGCCAGCAGGGGACAGTACTACCAAGAGACCCAGTACTTC. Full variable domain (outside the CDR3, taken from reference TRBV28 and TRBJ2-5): DVKVTQSSRYLVKRTGEKVFLECVQDMDHENMFWYRQDPGLGLRLIYFSYDVKMKEKGDIPEGYSVSREKKERFSLILESASTNQTSMYLCASRGQYYQETQYFGPGTRLLVL.

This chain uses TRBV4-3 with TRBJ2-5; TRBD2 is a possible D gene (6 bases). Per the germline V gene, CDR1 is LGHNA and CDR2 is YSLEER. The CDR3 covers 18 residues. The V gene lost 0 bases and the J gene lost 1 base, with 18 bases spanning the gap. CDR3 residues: CASSQEWEKTRIQETQYF. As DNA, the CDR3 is TGCGCCAGCAGCCAAGAATGGGAGAAGACTAGGATCCAAGAGACCCAGTACTTC.

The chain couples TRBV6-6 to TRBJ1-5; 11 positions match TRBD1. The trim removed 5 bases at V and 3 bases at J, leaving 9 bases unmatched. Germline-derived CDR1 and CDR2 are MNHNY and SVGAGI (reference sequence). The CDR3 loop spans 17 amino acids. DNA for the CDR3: TGTGCCAGCAGTCTATGGACAGGGGGCGATCCCAATCAGCCCCAGCATTTT. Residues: CASSLWTGGDPNQPQHF.

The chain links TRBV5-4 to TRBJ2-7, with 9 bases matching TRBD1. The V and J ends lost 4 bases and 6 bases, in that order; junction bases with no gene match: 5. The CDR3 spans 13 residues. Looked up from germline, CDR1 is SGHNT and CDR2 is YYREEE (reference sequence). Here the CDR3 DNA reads TGTGCCAGCAGCCCGGGACAGGGAGGCGAGCAGTACTTC. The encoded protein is CASSPGQGGEQYF.

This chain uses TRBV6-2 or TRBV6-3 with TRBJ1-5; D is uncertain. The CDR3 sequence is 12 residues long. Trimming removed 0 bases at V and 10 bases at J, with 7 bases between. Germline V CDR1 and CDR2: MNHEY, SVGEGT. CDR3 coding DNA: TGTGCCAGCAGTTACTCTCGGGGTCCCCAGCATTTT. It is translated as CASSYSRGPQHF.

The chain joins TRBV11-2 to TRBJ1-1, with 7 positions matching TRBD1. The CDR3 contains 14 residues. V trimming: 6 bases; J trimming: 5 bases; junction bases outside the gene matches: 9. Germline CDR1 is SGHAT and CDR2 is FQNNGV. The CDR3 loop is CASRRDSGGTEAFF. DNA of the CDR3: TGTGCCAGCAGGCGGGACAGTGGGGGGACTGAAGCTTTCTTT.

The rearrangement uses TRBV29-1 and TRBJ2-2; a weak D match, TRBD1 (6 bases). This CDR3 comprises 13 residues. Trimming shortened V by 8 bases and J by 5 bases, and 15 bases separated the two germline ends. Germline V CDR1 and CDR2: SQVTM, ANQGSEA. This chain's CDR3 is CSKRDTLTGELFF. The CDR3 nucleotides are TGCAGCAAACGGGACACACTAACCGGGGAGCTGTTTTTT.

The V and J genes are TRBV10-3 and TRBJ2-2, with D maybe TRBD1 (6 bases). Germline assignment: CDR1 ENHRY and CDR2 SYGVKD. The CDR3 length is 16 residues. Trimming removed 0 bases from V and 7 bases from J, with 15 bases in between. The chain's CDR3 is CAISESPNRVGGELFF. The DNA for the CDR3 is TGTGCCATCAGTGAGTCTCCGAACAGGGTTGGCGGGGAGCTGTTTTTT.

The CDR3 region has the DNA TGTGCCAGCAGCACCCTGACAGGTTTCACCCTCCACTTT. Its translation is CASSTLTGFTLHF. The J gene is TRBJ1-6, the V gene TRBV7-2; the D gene is possibly TRBD1 (6 bases). V gave up 5 bases and J gave up 14 bases, with 16 bases separating them. Germline loops: CDR1 SGHTA, CDR2 FQGNSA. This CDR3 has 13 amino acids.

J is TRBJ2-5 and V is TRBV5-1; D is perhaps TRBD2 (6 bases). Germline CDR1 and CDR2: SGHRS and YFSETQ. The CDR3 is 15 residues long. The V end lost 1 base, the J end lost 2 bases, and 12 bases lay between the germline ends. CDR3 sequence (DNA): TGCGCCAGCAGCTTGTGGTCTAGCGCACAAGAGACCCAGTACTTC. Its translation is CASSLWSSAQETQYF.

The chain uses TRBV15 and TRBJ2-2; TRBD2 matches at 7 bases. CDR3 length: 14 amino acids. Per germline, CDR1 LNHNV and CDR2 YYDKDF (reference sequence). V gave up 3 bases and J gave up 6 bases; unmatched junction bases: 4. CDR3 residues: CATSRSRGAGELFF. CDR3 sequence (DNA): TGTGCCACCAGCAGGAGCCGGGGGGCCGGGGAGCTGTTTTTT.

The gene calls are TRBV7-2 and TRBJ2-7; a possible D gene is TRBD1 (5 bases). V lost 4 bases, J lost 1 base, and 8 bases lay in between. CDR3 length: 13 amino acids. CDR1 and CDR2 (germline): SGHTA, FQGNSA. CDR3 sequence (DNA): TGTGCCAGCAGCTCGAGACAGTCCTACGAGCAGTACTTC. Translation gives CASSSRQSYEQYF.

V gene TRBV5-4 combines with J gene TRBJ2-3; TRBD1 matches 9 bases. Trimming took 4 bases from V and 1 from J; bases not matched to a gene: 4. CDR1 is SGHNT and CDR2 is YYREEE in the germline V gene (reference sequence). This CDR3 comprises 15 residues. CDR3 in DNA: TGTGCCAGCAGCCGAGGACAGGGGCGCACAGATACGCAGTATTTT. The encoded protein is CASSRGQGRTDTQYF.

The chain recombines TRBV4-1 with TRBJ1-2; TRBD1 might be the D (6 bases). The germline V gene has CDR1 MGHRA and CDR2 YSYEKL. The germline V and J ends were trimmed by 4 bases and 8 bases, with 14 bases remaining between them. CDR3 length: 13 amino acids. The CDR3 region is CASSPVGQRGYTF. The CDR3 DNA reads TGCGCCAGCAGCCCGGTTGGACAGAGGGGCTACACCTTC.

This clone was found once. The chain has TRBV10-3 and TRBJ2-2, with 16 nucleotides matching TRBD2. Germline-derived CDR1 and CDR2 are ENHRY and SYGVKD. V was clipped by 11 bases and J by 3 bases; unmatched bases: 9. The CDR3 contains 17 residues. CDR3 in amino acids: CAVPGLAGGPDTGELFF. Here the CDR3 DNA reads TGTGCCGTACCGGGACTAGCGGGAGGGCCGGACACCGGGGAGCTGTTTTTT.

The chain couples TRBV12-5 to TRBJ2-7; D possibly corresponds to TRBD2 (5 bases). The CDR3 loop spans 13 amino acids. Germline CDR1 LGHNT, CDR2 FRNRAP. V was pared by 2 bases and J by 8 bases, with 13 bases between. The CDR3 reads CASGLSGMDQQYF. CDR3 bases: TGTGCTAGTGGTTTGTCCGGGATGGATCAGCAGTACTTC.

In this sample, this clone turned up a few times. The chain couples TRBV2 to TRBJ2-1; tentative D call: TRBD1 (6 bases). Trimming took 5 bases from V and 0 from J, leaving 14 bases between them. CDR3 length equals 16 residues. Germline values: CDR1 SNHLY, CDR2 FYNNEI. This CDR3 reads CASSWTAASSYNEQFF. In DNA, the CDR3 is TGTGCCAGCAGTTGGACAGCGGCCAGCTCCTACAATGAGCAGTTCTTC.

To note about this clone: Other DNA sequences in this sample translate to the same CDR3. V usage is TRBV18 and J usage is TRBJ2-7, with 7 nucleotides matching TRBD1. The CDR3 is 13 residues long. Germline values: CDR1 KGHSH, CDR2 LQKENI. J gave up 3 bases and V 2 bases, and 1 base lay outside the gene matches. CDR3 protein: CASSPGTDYEQYF. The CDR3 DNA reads TGTGCCAGCTCACCAGGGACAGACTACGAGCAGTACTTC.

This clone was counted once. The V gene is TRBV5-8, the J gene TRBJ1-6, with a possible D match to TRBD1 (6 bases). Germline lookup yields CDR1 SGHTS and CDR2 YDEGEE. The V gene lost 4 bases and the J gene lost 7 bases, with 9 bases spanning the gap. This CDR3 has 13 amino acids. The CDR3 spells CASSADRNSPLHF. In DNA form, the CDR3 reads TGTGCCAGCAGCGCCGACAGGAATTCACCCCTCCACTTT. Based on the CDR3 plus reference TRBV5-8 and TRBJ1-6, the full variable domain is EAGVTQSPTHLIKTRGQQATLRCSPISGHTSVYWYQQALGLGLQFLLWYDEGEERNRGNFPPRFSGRQFPNYSSELNVNALELEDSALYLCASSADRNSPLHFGNGTRLTVT.

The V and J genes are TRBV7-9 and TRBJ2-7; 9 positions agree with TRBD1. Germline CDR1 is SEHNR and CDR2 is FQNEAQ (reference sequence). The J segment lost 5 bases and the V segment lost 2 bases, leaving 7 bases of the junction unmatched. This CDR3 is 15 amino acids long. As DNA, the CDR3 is TGTGCCAGCAGCTTAAGCGGGACAGGGTTTGACGAGCAGTACTTC. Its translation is CASSLSGTGFDEQYF.